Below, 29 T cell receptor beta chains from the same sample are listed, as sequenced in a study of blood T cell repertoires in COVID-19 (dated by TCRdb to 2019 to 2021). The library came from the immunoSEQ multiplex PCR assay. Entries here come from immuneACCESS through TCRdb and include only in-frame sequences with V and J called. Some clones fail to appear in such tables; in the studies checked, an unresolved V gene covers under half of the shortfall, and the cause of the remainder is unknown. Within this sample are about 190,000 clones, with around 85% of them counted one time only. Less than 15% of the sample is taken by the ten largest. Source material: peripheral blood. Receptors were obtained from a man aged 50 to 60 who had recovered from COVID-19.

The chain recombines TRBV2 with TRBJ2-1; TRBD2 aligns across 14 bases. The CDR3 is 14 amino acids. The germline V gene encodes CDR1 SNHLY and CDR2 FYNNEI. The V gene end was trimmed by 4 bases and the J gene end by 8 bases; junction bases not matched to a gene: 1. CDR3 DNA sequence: TGTGCCAGCAGTGGGACTAGCGGGAGGCATGAGCAGTTCTTC. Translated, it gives CASSGTSGRHEQFF. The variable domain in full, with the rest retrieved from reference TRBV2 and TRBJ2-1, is EPEVTQTPSHQVTQMGQEVILRCVPISNHLYFYWYRQILGQKVEFLVSFYNNEISEKSEIFDDQFSVERPDGSNFTLKIRSTKLEDSAMYFCASSGTSGRHEQFFGPGTRLTVL.

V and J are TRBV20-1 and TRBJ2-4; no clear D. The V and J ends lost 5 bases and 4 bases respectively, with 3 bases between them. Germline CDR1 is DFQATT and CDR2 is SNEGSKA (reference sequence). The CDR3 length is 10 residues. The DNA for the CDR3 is TGCAGTGCTTATAAAAACATTCAGTACTTC. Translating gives CSAYKNIQYF.

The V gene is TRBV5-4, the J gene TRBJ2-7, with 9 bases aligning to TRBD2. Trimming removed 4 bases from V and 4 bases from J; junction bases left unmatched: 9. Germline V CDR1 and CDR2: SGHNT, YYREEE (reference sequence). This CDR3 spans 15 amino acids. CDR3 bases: TGTGCCAGCAGCATGGAGACTAGCGGCTTTTACGAGCAGTACTTC. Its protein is CASSMETSGFYEQYF.

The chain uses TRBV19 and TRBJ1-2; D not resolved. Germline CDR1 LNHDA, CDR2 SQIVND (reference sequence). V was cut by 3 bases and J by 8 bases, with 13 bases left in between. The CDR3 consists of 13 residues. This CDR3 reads CASSMDSLGGYTF. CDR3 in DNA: TGTGCCAGTAGTATGGACTCCTTGGGCGGCTACACCTTC. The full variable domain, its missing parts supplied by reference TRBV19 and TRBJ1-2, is DGGITQSPKYLFRKEGQNVTLSCEQNLNHDAMYWYRQDPGQGLRLIYYSQIVNDFQKGDIAEGYSVSREKKESFPLTVTSAQKNPTAFYLCASSMDSLGGYTFGSGTRLTVV.

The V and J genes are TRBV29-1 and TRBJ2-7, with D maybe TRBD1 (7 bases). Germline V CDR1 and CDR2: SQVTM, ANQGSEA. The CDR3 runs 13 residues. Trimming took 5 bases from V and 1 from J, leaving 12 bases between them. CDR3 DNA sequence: TGCAGCGTTATCCCAGGGGGGTCCTACGAGCAGTACTTC. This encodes CSVIPGGSYEQYF.

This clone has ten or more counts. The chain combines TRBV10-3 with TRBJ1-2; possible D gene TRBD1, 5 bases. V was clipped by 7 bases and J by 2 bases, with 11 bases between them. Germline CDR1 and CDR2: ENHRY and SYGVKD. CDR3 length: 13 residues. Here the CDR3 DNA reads TGTGCCATCACCTCCGACAGAAACTATGGCTACACCTTC. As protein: CAITSDRNYGYTF.

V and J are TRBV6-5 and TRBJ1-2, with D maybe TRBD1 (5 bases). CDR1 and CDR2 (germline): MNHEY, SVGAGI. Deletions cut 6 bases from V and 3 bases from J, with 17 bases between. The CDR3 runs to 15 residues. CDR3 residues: CASRAGGAHDYGYTF. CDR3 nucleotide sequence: TGTGCCAGCAGGGCGGGAGGGGCGCATGACTATGGCTACACCTTC.

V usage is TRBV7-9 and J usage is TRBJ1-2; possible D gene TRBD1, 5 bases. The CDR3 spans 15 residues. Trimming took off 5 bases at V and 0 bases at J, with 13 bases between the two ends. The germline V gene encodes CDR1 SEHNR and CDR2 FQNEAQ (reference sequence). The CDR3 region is CASSREGIANYGYTF. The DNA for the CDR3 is TGTGCCAGCAGCCGGGAGGGGATAGCTAACTATGGCTACACCTTC.

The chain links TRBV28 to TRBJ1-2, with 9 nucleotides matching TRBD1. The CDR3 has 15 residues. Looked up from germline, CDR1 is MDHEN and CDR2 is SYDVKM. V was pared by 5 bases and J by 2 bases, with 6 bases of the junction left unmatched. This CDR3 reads CASSLTGGANYGYTF. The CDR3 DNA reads TGTGCCAGCAGTCTTACAGGGGGCGCGAACTATGGCTACACCTTC.

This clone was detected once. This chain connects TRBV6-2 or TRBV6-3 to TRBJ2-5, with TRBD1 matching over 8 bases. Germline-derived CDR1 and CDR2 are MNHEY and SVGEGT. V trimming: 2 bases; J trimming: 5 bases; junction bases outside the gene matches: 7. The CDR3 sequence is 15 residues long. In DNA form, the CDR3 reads TGTGCCAGCAGTTACCCGACAGGGGTTGGGGAGACCCAGTACTTC. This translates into CASSYPTGVGETQYF.

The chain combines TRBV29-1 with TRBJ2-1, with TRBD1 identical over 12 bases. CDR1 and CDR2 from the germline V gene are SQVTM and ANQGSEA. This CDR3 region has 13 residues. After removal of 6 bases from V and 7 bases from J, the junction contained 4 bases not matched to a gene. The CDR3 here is CSVGQGAWNEQFF. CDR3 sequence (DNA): TGCAGCGTGGGACAGGGGGCGTGGAATGAGCAGTTCTTC.

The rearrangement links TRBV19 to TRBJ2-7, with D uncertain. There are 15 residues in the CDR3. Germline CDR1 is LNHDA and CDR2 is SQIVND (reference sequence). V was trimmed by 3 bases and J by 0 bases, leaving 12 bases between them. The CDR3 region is CASSITSLSSYEQYF. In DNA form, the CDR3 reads TGTGCCAGTAGTATCACCAGTCTCAGCTCCTACGAGCAGTACTTC.

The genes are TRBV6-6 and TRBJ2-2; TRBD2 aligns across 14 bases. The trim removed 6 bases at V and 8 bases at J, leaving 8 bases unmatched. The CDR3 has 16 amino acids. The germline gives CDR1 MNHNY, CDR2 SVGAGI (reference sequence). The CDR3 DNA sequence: TGTGCCAGCAGCCAAGGGACTAGCGGGAGAACTGGGGAGCTGTTTTTT. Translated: CASSQGTSGRTGELFF.

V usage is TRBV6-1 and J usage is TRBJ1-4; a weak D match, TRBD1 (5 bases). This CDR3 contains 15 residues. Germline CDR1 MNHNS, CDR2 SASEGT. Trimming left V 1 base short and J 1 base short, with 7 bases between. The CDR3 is CASSEVGLTNEKLFF. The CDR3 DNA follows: TGTGCCAGCAGTGAAGTGGGGCTAACTAATGAAAAACTGTTTTTT.

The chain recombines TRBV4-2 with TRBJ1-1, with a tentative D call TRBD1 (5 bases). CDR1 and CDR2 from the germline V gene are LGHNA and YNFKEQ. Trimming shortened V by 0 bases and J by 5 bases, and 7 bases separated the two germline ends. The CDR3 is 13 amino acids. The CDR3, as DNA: TGTGCCAGCAGCCAAGACCGGGGGACTGAAGCTTTCTTT. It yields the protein CASSQDRGTEAFF.

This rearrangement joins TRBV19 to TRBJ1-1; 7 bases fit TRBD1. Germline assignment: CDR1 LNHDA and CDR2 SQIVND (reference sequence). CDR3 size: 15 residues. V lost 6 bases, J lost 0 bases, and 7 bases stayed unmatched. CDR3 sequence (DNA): TGTGCCAGTAGACCTAGGGACAGCGTGAACACTGAAGCTTTCTTT. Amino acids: CASRPRDSVNTEAFF.

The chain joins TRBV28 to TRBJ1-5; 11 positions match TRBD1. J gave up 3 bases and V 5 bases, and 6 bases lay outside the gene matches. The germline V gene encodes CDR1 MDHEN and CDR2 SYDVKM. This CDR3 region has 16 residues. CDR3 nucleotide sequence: TGTGCCAGCAGTCCTAGGACAGGGGGCTACAATCAGCCCCAGCATTTT. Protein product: CASSPRTGGYNQPQHF.

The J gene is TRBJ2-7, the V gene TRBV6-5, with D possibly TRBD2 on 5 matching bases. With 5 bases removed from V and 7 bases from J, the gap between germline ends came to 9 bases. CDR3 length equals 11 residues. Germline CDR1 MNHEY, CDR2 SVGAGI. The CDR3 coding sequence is TGTGCCAGCAGTAAGAGAGGGGAGCAGTACTTC. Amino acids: CASSKRGEQYF.

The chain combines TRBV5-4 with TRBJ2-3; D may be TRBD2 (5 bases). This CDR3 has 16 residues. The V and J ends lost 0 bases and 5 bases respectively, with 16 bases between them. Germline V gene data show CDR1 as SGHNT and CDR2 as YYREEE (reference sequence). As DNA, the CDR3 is TGTGCCAGCAGCTTGGGACTACCCGGAGGTCGAGATACGCAGTATTTT. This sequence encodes CASSLGLPGGRDTQYF.

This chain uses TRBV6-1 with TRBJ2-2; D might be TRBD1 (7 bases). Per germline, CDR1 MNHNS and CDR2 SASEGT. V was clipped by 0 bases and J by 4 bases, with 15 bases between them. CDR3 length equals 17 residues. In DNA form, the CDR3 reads TGTGCCAGCAGTGAAGCAGTGGCAGGGGGAGGCACCGGGGAGCTGTTTTTT. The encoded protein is CASSEAVAGGGTGELFF.

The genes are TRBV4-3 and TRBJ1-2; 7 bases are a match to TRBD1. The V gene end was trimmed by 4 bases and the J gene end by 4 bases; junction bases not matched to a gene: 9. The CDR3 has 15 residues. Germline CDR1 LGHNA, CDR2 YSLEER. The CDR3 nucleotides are TGCGCCAGCAGCCGAAGTAGGGGGCAGGGCTATGGCTACACCTTC. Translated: CASSRSRGQGYGYTF.

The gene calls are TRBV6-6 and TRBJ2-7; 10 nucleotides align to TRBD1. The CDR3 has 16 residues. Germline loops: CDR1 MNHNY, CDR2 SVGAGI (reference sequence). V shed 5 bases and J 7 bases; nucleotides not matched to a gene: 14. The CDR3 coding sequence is TGTGCCAGCAGTACGGGGGACAGGGGACTTTATGGTGAGCAGTACTTC. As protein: CASSTGDRGLYGEQYF.

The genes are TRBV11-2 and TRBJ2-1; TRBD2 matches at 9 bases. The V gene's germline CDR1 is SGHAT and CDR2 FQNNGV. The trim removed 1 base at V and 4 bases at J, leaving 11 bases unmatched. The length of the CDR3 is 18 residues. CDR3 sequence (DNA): TGTGCCAGCAGCTTAGTCGAGAGATCGCTAGCGGGATACAATGAGCAGTTCTTC. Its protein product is CASSLVERSLAGYNEQFF.

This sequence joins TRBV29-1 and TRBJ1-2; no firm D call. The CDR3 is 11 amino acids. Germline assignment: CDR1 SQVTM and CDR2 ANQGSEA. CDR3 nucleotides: TGCAGTTTTTGGGCAGTAGATGGCTACACCTTC. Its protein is CSFWAVDGYTF.

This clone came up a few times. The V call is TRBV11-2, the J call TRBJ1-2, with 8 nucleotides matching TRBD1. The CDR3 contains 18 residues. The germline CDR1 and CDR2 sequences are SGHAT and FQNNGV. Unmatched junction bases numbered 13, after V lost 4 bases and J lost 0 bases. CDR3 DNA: TGTGCCAGCAGCTCACTCCGGGACAGGACTCTTTCTAACTATGGCTACACCTTC. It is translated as CASSSLRDRTLSNYGYTF.

The CDR3 sequence: CASRNGVPGETQYF. CDR3 nucleotides: TGTGCCAGCAGAAACGGGGTTCCGGGGGAGACCCAGTACTTC. The chain uses TRBV6-5 and TRBJ2-5; D might be TRBD2 (5 bases). V lost 6 bases and J 5 bases, leaving 16 bases between the germline ends. The CDR3 extends over 14 amino acids. Germline CDR1 and CDR2: MNHEY and SVGAGI.

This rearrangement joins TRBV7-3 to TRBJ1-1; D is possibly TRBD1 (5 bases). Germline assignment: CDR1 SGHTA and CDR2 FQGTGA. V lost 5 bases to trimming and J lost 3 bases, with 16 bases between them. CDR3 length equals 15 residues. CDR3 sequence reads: CASSPSGPGDTEAFF. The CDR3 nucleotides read TGTGCCAGCAGCCCGTCGGGGCCGGGGGACACTGAAGCTTTCTTT.

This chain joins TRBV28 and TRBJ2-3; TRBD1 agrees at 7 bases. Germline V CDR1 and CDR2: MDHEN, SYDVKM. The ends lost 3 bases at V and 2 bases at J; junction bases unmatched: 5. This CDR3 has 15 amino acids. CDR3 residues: CASSFGRGYTDTQYF. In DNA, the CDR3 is TGTGCCAGCAGTTTCGGCAGGGGGTACACAGATACGCAGTATTTT.

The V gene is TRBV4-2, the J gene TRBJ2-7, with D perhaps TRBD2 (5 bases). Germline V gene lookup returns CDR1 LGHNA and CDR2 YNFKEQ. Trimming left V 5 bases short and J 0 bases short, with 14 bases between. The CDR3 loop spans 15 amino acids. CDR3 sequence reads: CASSGTRLNSYEQYF. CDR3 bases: TGTGCCAGCAGCGGCACCAGACTAAACTCCTACGAGCAGTACTTC.